The 24 T cell receptor beta chains in this list originate from one sample, sequenced in a study of T cell responses to AZD1222 COVID-19 vaccine. TCRdb's copy holds only in-frame clones and misses some; the assay was immunoSEQ multiplex PCR. The sample holds 150,000 to 200,000 clones; about 92% are singletons and the top ten take 1.3%. The sample here was peripheral blood, taken 28 days after the second AZD1222 dose. These receptors all come from an adult who received the AZD1222 COVID-19 vaccine.

This clone was seen only once. The chain has TRBV5-5 and TRBJ1-1; D remains unclear. The germline CDR1 and CDR2 sequences are SGHKS and YYEKEE (reference sequence). There are 12 residues in the CDR3. V shed 3 bases and J shed 3 bases, with 6 bases lying between them. This CDR3 is CASSSPYTEAFF. Written as DNA, the CDR3 is TGTGCCAGCAGCTCTCCGTACACTGAAGCTTTCTTT.

This sequence joins TRBV30 and TRBJ1-5, with D hard to call. Trimming stripped 3 bases from V and 3 bases from J, with 15 bases between. The CDR3 length is 15 residues. Germline values: CDR1 GTSNPN, CDR2 SVGIG (reference sequence). CDR3 residues: CAWSGLRGNNQPQHF. For the CDR3, the DNA is TGTGCCTGGAGCGGGCTCCGGGGAAACAATCAGCCCCAGCATTTT.

V is TRBV18 and J is TRBJ2-7; D not resolved. The CDR3 extends over 13 amino acids. CDR1 and CDR2 (germline): KGHSH, LQKENI. Trimming took off 3 bases at V and 3 bases at J, with 9 bases between the two ends. CDR3 nucleotide sequence: TGTGCCAGCTCACCGGAACCCGTCTACGAGCAGTACTTC. It specifies CASSPEPVYEQYF.

The gene calls are TRBV7-9 and TRBJ2-7; no clear D. V was cut by 1 base and J by 5 bases, with 12 bases left in between. The CDR3 has 14 residues. Germline V gene lookup returns CDR1 SEHNR and CDR2 FQNEAQ (reference sequence). The CDR3, as DNA: TGTGCCAGCAGCTTAGGGCAGGCGCTGGACGAGCAGTACTTC. It codes for CASSLGQALDEQYF.

The chain employs TRBV29-1 and TRBJ1-5; D may be TRBD1 (6 bases). This CDR3 contains 13 residues. V lost 7 bases, J lost 2 bases, and 12 bases lay in between. Germline V CDR1 and CDR2: SQVTM, ANQGSEA. CDR3 in amino acids: CSAMTGGNQPQHF. The DNA of the CDR3 is TGCAGCGCTATGACAGGAGGCAATCAGCCCCAGCATTTT.

This chain connects TRBV3-1 (or the pseudogene TRBV3-2) to TRBJ1-1, with D unclear. In germline, CDR1 is LGHDT, CDR2 YNNKEL (reference sequence). This CDR3 is built from 15 residues. Trimming took off 4 bases at V and 5 bases at J, with 17 bases between the two ends. The CDR3 here is CASSPGRRGGTEAFF. CDR3 sequence (DNA): TGTGCCAGCAGCCCGGGAAGGAGAGGTGGGACTGAAGCTTTCTTT.

The chain has TRBV12-5 and TRBJ2-1; 13 nucleotides agree with TRBD2. Looked up from germline, CDR1 is LGHNT and CDR2 is FRNRAP. Trimming removed 0 bases from V and 7 bases from J; junction bases left unmatched: 3. This CDR3 has 16 amino acids. CDR3 amino acids: CASGLVLAGGQNEQFF. CDR3 DNA: TGTGCTAGTGGTTTGGTACTAGCGGGGGGGCAGAATGAGCAGTTCTTC.

Here the CDR3 reads CASSLALTGEHYGYTF. CDR3 sequence (DNA): TGTGCCAGCAGCTTAGCGTTGACAGGGGAACACTATGGCTACACCTTC. The rearrangement joins TRBV7-8 to TRBJ1-2; TRBD1 aligns across 8 bases. The CDR3 loop spans 16 amino acids. From germline, CDR1 is SGHVS and CDR2 FQNEAQ. Trimming at V came to 0 bases and at J to 3 bases, leaving 6 bases not matched to a gene.

V usage is TRBV29-1 and J usage is TRBJ1-2; D is unclear. In germline, CDR1 is SQVTM, CDR2 ANQGSEA. With 2 bases removed from V and 4 bases from J, the gap between germline ends came to 14 bases. The CDR3 length is 14 residues. The CDR3 spells CSVEYPRDVYGYTF. Written as DNA, the CDR3 is TGCAGCGTTGAATATCCACGGGATGTCTATGGCTACACCTTC.

This clone came up once. The chain is built from TRBV30 and TRBJ1-1; D remains ambiguous. Germline loops: CDR1 GTSNPN, CDR2 SVGIG (reference sequence). Trimming cost V 4 bases and J 1 base, with 7 bases left between them. This CDR3 is built from 12 residues. CDR3 protein: CAWKTKNTEAFF. The CDR3 DNA reads as TGTGCCTGGAAAACCAAGAACACTGAAGCTTTCTTT.

The V call is TRBV6-4, the J call TRBJ2-1; 11 bases line up with TRBD2. Looked up from germline, CDR1 is MRHNA and CDR2 is SNTAGT. V trimming: 3 bases; J trimming: 0 bases; junction bases outside the gene matches: 4. CDR3 length: 17 residues. CDR3 loop: CASSEVLAGGSYNEQFF. In nucleotides, the CDR3 is TGTGCCAGCAGTGAAGTCCTAGCGGGGGGCTCCTACAATGAGCAGTTCTTC.

The V and J genes are TRBV14 and TRBJ2-1; D unresolved. Germline loops: CDR1 SGHDN, CDR2 FVKESK. CDR3 length: 15 amino acids. V lost 0 bases and J 1 base, leaving 7 bases between the germline ends. CDR3: CASSQDLGSYNEQFF. CDR3 nucleotides: TGTGCCAGCAGCCAAGATCTAGGATCCTACAATGAGCAGTTCTTC.

The genes are TRBV2 and TRBJ1-5; possibly TRBD1 for D (6 bases). Per germline, CDR1 SNHLY and CDR2 FYNNEI. The CDR3 contains 14 residues. V shed 6 bases and J shed 2 bases, with 11 bases lying between them. CDR3 amino acids: CASRRGGGNQPQHF. The CDR3 DNA reads TGTGCCAGCAGGAGGGGGGGTGGCAATCAGCCCCAGCATTTT.

V usage is TRBV5-1 and J usage is TRBJ2-1; D assignment may be TRBD1 or TRBD2 (5 bases each). The CDR3 is made up of 13 amino acids. In germline, CDR1 is SGHRS, CDR2 YFSETQ. V lost 4 bases to trimming and J lost 8 bases, with 13 bases between them. This CDR3 reads CASSLLRGDEQFF. For the CDR3, the DNA is TGCGCCAGCAGCCTATTGAGGGGAGATGAGCAGTTCTTC.

This chain uses TRBV6-2 or TRBV6-3 with TRBJ1-2; D is unclear. The CDR3 loop spans 13 amino acids. The germline CDR1 and CDR2 sequences are MNHEY and SVGEGT. The V end lost 5 bases, the J end lost 4 bases, and 11 bases lay between the germline ends. The CDR3 DNA sequence: TGTGCCAGCAGTAAACAATACGGCTATGGCTACACCTTC. It encodes CASSKQYGYGYTF.

The CDR3: CASSILDRGTDTQYF. The DNA of the CDR3 is TGTGCCAGTAGTATTTTAGACCGCGGCACAGATACGCAGTATTTT. V gene TRBV19 combines with J gene TRBJ2-3; D is unclear. The CDR3 is 15 amino acids. V was clipped by 3 bases and J by 1 base, with 11 bases between them. Germline V gene sequence: CDR1 LNHDA, CDR2 SQIVND (reference sequence).

The rearrangement joins TRBV29-1 to TRBJ2-1, with 11 bases aligning to TRBD2. Germline CDR1 is SQVTM and CDR2 is ANQGSEA. This CDR3 has 15 residues. Unmatched junction bases numbered 11, after V lost 3 bases and J lost 10 bases. CDR3 nucleotides: TGCAGCGTTGACGCCGTGACTAGCGGGGCATCCGAGCAGTTCTTC. Protein: CSVDAVTSGASEQFF.

The chain links TRBV27 to TRBJ2-2; D is unclear. The V gene lost 2 bases and the J gene lost 2 bases, with 3 bases spanning the gap. The CDR3 has 13 amino acids. The germline CDR1 and CDR2 sequences are MNHEY and SMNVEV (reference sequence). The CDR3 nucleotides read TGTGCCAGCAGTTTAGAAAACACCGGGGAGCTGTTTTTT. The encoded protein is CASSLENTGELFF.

The chain combines TRBV5-4 with TRBJ1-1, with D possibly matching TRBD1 (6 bases). The V end lost 6 bases, the J end lost 1 base, and 13 bases lay between the germline ends. The CDR3 covers 14 residues. Germline V CDR1 and CDR2: SGHNT, YYREEE (reference sequence). For the CDR3, the DNA is TGTGCCAGCAACCCTAAGGGGGGGAACACTGAAGCTTTCTTT. This sequence encodes CASNPKGGNTEAFF.

The rearrangement joins TRBV24-1 to TRBJ1-1; D is ambiguous. Trimming removed 4 bases from V and 3 bases from J, with 17 bases in between. The germline V gene encodes CDR1 KGHDR and CDR2 SFDVKD. The CDR3 extends over 16 amino acids. The CDR3 nucleotides read TGTGCCACCAGTGACCTGTGCGGGTCCACGGACACTGAAGCTTTCTTT. Translated, it gives CATSDLCGSTDTEAFF.

This clone appeared a single time. The chain recombines TRBV5-6 with TRBJ2-7; 8 bases map to TRBD1. This CDR3 is 14 amino acids long. The J segment lost 2 bases and the V segment lost 0 bases, leaving 1 base of the junction unmatched. Germline V gene lookup returns CDR1 SGHDT and CDR2 YYEEEE. The CDR3 spells CASSLAGGPYEQYF. The CDR3 DNA sequence: TGTGCCAGCAGCTTGGCAGGGGGCCCCTACGAGCAGTACTTC.

The gene calls are TRBV7-6 and TRBJ1-6, with D maybe TRBD1 (5 bases). CDR1 SGHVS and CDR2 FNYEAQ come from the germline V gene. Between the trimmed V and J ends, which lost 5 bases and 3 bases, there was a span of 14 bases. The CDR3 spans 16 residues. The CDR3 region is CASSPSTRDYNSPLHF. In nucleotides, the CDR3 is TGTGCCAGCAGCCCCTCGACCAGGGACTATAATTCACCCCTCCACTTT.

The J gene is TRBJ1-1, the V gene TRBV27; TRBD1 matches at 8 bases. Germline CDR1 is MNHEY and CDR2 is SMNVEV (reference sequence). This CDR3 is 14 amino acids long. V lost 8 bases to trimming and J lost 3 bases; unmatched junction nucleotides: 8. This CDR3 is CASGQGALDTEAFF. In DNA form, the CDR3 reads TGTGCCAGCGGGCAGGGGGCGCTGGACACTGAAGCTTTCTTT.

The chain carries TRBV5-6 and TRBJ2-3; tentative D call: TRBD1 (5 bases). Germline V lookup: CDR1 SGHDT, CDR2 YYEEEE. V lost 1 base and J 6 bases, leaving 9 bases between the germline ends. The CDR3 is made up of 13 amino acids. The CDR3 loop reads CASSLRGADTQYF. CDR3 nucleotide sequence: TGTGCCAGCAGCTTGAGGGGCGCGGATACGCAGTATTTT.